This T cell receptor beta chain is drawn from a study of shared clonotypes between healthy human individuals. Study conclusions and caveats: Around 5% was the fraction of naive CD4 clonotypes found shared across a few donors.

CD4+ cells underwent separation, giving CD45RA+ naive and CD45RA-negative memory subsets. An approximately 220 ng quantity of DNA, roughly 32,000 T cell genomes, went into the sorted-subset replicate PCRs. TCRdb's table, derived via immunoSEQ multiplex PCR, lists solely in-frame clones and lacks some. The sample includes fewer than 1.8 million clones, about 98.5% of them seen just once. On this clone itself: Its antigen is not known.

Germline CDR1 LNHDA, CDR2 SQIVND (reference sequence). The CDR3 length is 15 residues. Trimming stripped 3 bases from V and 4 bases from J, with 13 bases between. The J gene is TRBJ2-1, the V gene TRBV19; possibly TRBD1 or TRBD2 for D (5 bases each). This TCR derives from a man between 25 and 39 years old in good health. Sequencing was carried out using naive CD4+ T cells sorted from blood. Subset reported: CD45RA+ positively selected. CDR3 bases: TGTGCCAGTAGTATGGTCGGGGCTCAATACAATGAGCAGTTCTTC. This translates into CASSMVGAQYNEQFF.